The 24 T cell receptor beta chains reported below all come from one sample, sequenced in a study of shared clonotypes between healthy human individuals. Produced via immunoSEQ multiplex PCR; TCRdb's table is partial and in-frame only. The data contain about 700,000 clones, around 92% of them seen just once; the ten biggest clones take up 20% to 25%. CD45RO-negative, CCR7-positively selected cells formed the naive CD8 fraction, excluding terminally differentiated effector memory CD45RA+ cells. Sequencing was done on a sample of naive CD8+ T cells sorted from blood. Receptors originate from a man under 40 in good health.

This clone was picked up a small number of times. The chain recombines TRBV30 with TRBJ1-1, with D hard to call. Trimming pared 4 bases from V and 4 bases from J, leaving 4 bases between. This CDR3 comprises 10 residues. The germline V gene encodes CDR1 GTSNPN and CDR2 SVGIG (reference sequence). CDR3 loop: CAWKITEAFF. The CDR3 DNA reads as TGTGCCTGGAAAATCACTGAAGCTTTCTTT.

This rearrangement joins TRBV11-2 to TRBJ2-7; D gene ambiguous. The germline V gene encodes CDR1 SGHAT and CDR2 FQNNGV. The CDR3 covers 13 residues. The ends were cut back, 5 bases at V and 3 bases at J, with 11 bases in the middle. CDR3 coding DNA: TGTGCCAGCAGCCCTACGTTCGACTACGAGCAGTACTTC. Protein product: CASSPTFDYEQYF. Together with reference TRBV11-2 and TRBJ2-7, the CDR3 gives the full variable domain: EAGVAQSPRYKIIEKRQSVAFWCNPISGHATLYWYQQILGQGPKLLIQFQNNGVVDDSQLPKDRFSAERLKGVDSTLKIQPAKLEDSAVYLCASSPTFDYEQYFGPGTRLTVT.

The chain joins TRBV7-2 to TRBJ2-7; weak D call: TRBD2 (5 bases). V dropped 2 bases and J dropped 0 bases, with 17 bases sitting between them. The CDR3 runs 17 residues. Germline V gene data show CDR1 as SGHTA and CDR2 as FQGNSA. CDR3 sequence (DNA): TGTGCCAGCAGCTTAATGATCGCGGGCCTTAACTCCTACGAGCAGTACTTC. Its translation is CASSLMIAGLNSYEQYF.

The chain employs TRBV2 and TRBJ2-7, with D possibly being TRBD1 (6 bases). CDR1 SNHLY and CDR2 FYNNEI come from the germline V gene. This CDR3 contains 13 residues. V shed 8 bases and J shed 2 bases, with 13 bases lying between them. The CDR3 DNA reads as TGTGCCAGCTATATACAGGGTACCTACGAGCAGTACTTC. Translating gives CASYIQGTYEQYF. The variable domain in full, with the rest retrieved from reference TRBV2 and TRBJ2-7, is EPEVTQTPSHQVTQMGQEVILRCVPISNHLYFYWYRQILGQKVEFLVSFYNNEISEKSEIFDDQFSVERPDGSNFTLKIRSTKLEDSAMYFCASYIQGTYEQYFGPGTRLTVT.

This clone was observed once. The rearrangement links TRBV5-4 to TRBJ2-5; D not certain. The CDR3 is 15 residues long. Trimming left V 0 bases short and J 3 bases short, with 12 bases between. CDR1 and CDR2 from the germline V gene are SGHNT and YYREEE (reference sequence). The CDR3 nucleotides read TGTGCCAGCAGCTTGGAACGGTCAGTAGAAGAGACCCAGTACTTC. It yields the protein CASSLERSVEETQYF. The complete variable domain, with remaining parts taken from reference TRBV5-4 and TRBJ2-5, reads ETGVTQSPTHLIKTRGQQVTLRCSSQSGHNTVSWYQQALGQGPQFIFQYYREEENGRGNFPPRFSGLQFPNYSSELNVNALELDDSALYLCASSLERSVEETQYFGPGTRLLVL.

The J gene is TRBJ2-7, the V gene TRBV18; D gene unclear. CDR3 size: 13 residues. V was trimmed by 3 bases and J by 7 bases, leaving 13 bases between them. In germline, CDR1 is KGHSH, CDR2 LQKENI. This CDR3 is CASSPRSGVEQYF. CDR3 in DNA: TGTGCCAGCTCACCGCGTTCAGGCGTGGAGCAGTACTTC.

The CDR3 reads CASSLASHSLNTEAFF. The CDR3 DNA is TGCGCCAGCAGCTTGGCCTCTCACAGCTTGAACACTGAAGCTTTCTTT. The V gene is TRBV5-1, the J gene TRBJ1-1; D is ambiguous. The CDR3 runs 16 residues. Germline lookup yields CDR1 SGHRS and CDR2 YFSETQ. The germline V and J ends were trimmed by 0 bases and 0 bases, with 12 bases remaining between them. The complete variable domain, with remaining parts taken from reference TRBV5-1 and TRBJ1-1, reads KAGVTQTPRYLIKTRGQQVTLSCSPISGHRSVSWYQQTPGQGLQFLFEYFSETQRNKGNFPGRFSGRQFSNSRSEMNVSTLELGDSALYLCASSLASHSLNTEAFFGQGTRLTVV.

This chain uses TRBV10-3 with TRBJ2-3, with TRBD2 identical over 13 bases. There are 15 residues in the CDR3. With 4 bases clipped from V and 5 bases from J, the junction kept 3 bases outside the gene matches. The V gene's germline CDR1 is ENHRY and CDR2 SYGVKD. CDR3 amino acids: CAISGTSGRVDTQYF. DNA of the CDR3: TGTGCCATCAGTGGAACTAGCGGGAGGGTAGATACGCAGTATTTT.

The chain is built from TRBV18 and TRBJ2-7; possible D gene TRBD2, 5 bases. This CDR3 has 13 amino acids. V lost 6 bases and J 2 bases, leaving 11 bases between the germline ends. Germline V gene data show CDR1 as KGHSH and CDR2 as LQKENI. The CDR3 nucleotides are TGTGCCAGCTCGGAAAGCGGCCCCTACGAGCAGTACTTC. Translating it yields CASSESGPYEQYF. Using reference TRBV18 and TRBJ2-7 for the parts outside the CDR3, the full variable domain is NAGVMQNPRHLVRRRGQEARLRCSPMKGHSHVYWYRQLPEEGLKFMVYLQKENIIDESGMPKERFSAEFPKEGPSILRIQQVVRGDSAAYFCASSESGPYEQYFGPGTRLTVT.

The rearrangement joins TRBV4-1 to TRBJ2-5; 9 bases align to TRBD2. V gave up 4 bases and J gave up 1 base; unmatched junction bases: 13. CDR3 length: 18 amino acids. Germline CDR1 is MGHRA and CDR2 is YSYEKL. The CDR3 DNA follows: TGCGCCAGCAGCCCGCAAGGGGGGCGGGAGGGCCCCCAAGAGACCCAGTACTTC. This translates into CASSPQGGREGPQETQYF.

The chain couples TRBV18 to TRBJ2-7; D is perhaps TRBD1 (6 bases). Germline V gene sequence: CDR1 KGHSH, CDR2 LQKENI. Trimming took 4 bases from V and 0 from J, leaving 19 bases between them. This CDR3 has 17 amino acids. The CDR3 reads CASSQSDLRTVSYEQYF. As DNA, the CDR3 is TGTGCCAGCTCACAATCCGACCTCCGGACAGTCTCCTACGAGCAGTACTTC.

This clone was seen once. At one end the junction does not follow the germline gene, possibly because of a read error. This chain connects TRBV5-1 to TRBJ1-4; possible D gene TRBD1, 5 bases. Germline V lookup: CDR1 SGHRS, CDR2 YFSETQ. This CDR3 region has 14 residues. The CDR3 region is CASSLDRDPDALFF. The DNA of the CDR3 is TGCGCCAGCAGTTTGGACCGGGACCCCGACGCACTGTTTTTT.

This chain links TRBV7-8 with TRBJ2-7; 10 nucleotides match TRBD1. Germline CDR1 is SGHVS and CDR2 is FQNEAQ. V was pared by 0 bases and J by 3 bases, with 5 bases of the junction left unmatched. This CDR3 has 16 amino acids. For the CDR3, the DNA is TGTGCCAGCAGCTTAGCGGGGGGACAGGGGATCTACGAGCAGTACTTC. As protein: CASSLAGGQGIYEQYF.

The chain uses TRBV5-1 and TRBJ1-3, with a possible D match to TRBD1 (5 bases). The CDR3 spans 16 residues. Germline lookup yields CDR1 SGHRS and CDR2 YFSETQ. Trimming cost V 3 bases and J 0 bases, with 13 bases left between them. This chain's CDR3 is CASSSRDGSSGNTIYF. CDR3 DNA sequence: TGCGCCAGCAGCTCCCGGGACGGAAGCTCTGGAAACACCATATATTTT.

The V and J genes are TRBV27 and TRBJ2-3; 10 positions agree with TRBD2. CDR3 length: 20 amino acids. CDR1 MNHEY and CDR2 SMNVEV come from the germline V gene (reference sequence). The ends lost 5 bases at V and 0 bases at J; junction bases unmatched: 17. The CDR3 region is CASSTQVLVLAGESTDTQYF. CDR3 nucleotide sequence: TGTGCCAGCAGTACTCAAGTCCTGGTTCTAGCGGGAGAAAGCACAGATACGCAGTATTTT.

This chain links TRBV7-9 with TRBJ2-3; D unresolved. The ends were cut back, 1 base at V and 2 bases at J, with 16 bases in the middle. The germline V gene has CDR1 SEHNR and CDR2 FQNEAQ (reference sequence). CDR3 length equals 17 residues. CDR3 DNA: TGTGCCAGCAGCTTAGAGGTGGAAAACGTGGACACAGATACGCAGTATTTT. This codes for CASSLEVENVDTDTQYF.

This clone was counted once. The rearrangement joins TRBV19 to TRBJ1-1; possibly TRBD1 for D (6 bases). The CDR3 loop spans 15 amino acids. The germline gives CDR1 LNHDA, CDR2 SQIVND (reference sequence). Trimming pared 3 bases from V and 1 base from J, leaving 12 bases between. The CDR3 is CASSIIQGQNTEAFF. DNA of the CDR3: TGTGCCAGTAGTATTATACAGGGACAGAACACTGAAGCTTTCTTT.

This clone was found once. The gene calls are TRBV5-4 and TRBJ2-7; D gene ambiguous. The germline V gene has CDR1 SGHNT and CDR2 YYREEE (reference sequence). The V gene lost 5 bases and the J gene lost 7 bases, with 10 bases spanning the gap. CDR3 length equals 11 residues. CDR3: CASSHGREQYF. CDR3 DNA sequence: TGTGCCAGCAGTCACGGACGGGAGCAGTACTTC. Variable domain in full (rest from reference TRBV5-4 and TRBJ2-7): ETGVTQSPTHLIKTRGQQVTLRCSSQSGHNTVSWYQQALGQGPQFIFQYYREEENGRGNFPPRFSGLQFPNYSSELNVNALELDDSALYLCASSHGREQYFGPGTRLTVT.

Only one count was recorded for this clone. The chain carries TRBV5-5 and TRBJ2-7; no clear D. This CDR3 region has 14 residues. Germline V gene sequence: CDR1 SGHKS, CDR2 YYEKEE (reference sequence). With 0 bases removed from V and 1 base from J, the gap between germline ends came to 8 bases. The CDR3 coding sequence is TGTGCCAGCAGCTTGGAAACCCGATCCTACGAGCAGTACTTC. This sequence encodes CASSLETRSYEQYF.

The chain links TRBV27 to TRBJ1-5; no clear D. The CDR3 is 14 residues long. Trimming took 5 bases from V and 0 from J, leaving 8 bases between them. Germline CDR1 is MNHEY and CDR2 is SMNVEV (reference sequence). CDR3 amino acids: CASSPSYSNQPQHF. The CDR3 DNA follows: TGTGCCAGCAGTCCCAGCTATAGCAATCAGCCCCAGCATTTT.

CDR3 region: CASSLRDRVLDEQYF. The CDR3 DNA reads TGTGCCAGCAGTTTACGGGACAGAGTCCTCGACGAGCAGTACTTC. V and J are TRBV28 and TRBJ2-7; 7 nucleotides match TRBD1. CDR1 and CDR2 (germline): MDHEN, SYDVKM. V gave up 2 bases and J gave up 5 bases; unmatched junction bases: 9. The CDR3 extends over 15 amino acids.

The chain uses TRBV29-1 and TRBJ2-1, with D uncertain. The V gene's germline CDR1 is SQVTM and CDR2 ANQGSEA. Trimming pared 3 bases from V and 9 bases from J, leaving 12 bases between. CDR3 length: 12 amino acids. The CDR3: CSVEGRWGEQFF. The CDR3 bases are TGCAGCGTTGAGGGCAGGTGGGGTGAGCAGTTCTTC.

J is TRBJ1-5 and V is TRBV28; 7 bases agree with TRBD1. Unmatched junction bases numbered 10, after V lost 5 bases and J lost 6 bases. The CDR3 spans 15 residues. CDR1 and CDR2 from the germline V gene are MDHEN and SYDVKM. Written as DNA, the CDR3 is TGTGCCAGCAGTGCTCAGGGGGGGATTGTTCAGCCCCAGCATTTT. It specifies CASSAQGGIVQPQHF.

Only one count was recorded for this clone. DNA for the CDR3: TGCAGCGTTGAAGTATCCAGGGTAACCTACAATGAGCAGTTCTTC. Its translation: CSVEVSRVTYNEQFF. The chain uses TRBV29-1 and TRBJ2-1, with D possibly being TRBD1 (5 bases). The germline V gene has CDR1 SQVTM and CDR2 ANQGSEA. Trimming removed 1 base at V and 2 bases at J, with 12 bases between. This CDR3 has 15 residues.